These 8 T cell receptor beta chains originate from one sample sequenced in a study of blood T cell repertoires in COVID-19. The table came from immunoSEQ multiplex PCR; TCRdb's copy has only in-frame clones and leaves some out. Among about 110,000 clones listed, around nine tenths were seen once. The sample taken for sequencing was peripheral blood. The receptors originated from a woman in her twenties or thirties with acute or convalescent COVID-19.

The chain joins TRBV4-1 to TRBJ1-6; D is perhaps TRBD1 (5 bases). CDR1 is MGHRA and CDR2 is YSYEKL in the germline V gene. The ends were cut back, 0 bases at V and 8 bases at J, with 14 bases in the middle. There are 16 residues in the CDR3. The CDR3, as DNA: TGCGCCAGCAGCCAAGATTGGATCAGGGCTGATTCACCCCTCCACTTT. Translation: CASSQDWIRADSPLHF.

This chain links TRBV28 with TRBJ1-5; tentative D call: TRBD1 (5 bases). CDR1 is MDHEN and CDR2 is SYDVKM in the germline V gene. The CDR3 has 14 amino acids. The V end was cut by 6 bases, the J end by 3 bases, with 12 bases between. The CDR3 loop reads CASRLPGHNQPQHF. CDR3 nucleotide sequence: TGTGCCAGCAGGCTCCCAGGGCACAATCAGCCCCAGCATTTT.

This rearrangement joins TRBV4-3 to TRBJ1-1; D not certain. Trimming pared 0 bases from V and 5 bases from J, leaving 10 bases between. CDR1 is LGHNA and CDR2 is YSLEER in the germline V gene. The CDR3 extends over 14 amino acids. The CDR3 nucleotides are TGCGCCAGCAGCCAAGAGCTTGGGAGGACTGAAGCTTTCTTT. Its protein is CASSQELGRTEAFF.

This chain links TRBV27 with TRBJ1-1; D is ambiguous. The germline CDR1 and CDR2 sequences are MNHEY and SMNVEV (reference sequence). The CDR3 spans 14 residues. Trimming took 5 bases from V and 1 from J, leaving 11 bases between them. CDR3 nucleotides: TGTGCCAGCAGTCCCTCGTCCCCGAACACTGAAGCTTTCTTT. Its translation: CASSPSSPNTEAFF.

The chain links TRBV6-5 to TRBJ2-7, with a weak D call TRBD1 (6 bases). CDR3 size: 14 residues. V was trimmed by 5 bases and J by 2 bases, leaving 13 bases between them. Germline V gene lookup returns CDR1 MNHEY and CDR2 SVGAGI. The CDR3 here is CASSLSGQPYEQYF. The CDR3 coding sequence is TGTGCCAGCAGTCTATCGGGACAACCCTACGAGCAGTACTTC.

The genes are TRBV7-9 and TRBJ2-5; 7 nucleotides agree with TRBD1. The germline gives CDR1 SEHNR, CDR2 FQNEAQ (reference sequence). This CDR3 is 15 amino acids long. V was pared by 5 bases and J by 1 base, with 7 bases of the junction left unmatched. The CDR3 reads CASSTGQLIQETQYF. CDR3 DNA sequence: TGTGCCAGCAGCACGGGACAGTTAATCCAAGAGACCCAGTACTTC.

The CDR3 DNA reads TGTGCCAGCAGCTCGGGGGGGGGCGCTTATAATTCACCCCTCCACTTT. It translates to CASSSGGGAYNSPLHF. The V gene is TRBV2, the J gene TRBJ1-6; TRBD1 is a possible D gene (6 bases). Germline-derived CDR1 and CDR2 are SNHLY and FYNNEI. Trimming cost V 6 bases and J 4 bases, with 16 bases left between them. The CDR3 totals 16 residues.

The V call is TRBV9, the J call TRBJ1-3, with a possible D match to TRBD1 (6 bases). Trimming took off 4 bases at V and 3 bases at J, with 17 bases between the two ends. This CDR3 spans 16 amino acids. Germline assignment: CDR1 SGDLS and CDR2 YYNGEE. CDR3 loop: CASSPRTVGGGNTIYF. In DNA form, the CDR3 reads TGTGCCAGCAGCCCCCGGACAGTCGGTGGTGGAAACACCATATATTTT. The full variable domain, its missing parts supplied by reference TRBV9 and TRBJ1-3, is DSGVTQTPKHLITATGQRVTLRCSPRSGDLSVYWYQQSLDQGLQFLIQYYNGEERAKGNILERFSAQQFPDLHSELNLSSLELGDSALYFCASSPRTVGGGNTIYFGEGSWLTVV.